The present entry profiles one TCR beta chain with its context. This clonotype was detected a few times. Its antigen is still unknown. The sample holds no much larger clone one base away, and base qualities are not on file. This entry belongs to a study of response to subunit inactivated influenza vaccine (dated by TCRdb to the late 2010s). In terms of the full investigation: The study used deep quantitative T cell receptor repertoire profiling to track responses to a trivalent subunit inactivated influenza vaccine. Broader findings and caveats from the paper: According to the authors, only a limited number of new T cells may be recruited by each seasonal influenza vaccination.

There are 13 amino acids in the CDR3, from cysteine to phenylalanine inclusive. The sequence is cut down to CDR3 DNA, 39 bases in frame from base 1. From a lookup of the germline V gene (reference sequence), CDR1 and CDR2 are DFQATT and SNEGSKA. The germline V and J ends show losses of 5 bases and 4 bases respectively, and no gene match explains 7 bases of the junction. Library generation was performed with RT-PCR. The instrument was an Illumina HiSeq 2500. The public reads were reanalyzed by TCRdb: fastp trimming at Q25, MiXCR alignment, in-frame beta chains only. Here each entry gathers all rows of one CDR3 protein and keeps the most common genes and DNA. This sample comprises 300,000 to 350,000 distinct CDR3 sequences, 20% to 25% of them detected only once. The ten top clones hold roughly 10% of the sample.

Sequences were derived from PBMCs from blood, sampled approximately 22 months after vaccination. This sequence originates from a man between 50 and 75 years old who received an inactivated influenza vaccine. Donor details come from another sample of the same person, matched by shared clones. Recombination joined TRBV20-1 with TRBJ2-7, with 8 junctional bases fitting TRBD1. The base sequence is TGCAGTGCTCCTTTGACAGGGGAGTACGAGCAGTACTTC. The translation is CSAPLTGEYEQYF.